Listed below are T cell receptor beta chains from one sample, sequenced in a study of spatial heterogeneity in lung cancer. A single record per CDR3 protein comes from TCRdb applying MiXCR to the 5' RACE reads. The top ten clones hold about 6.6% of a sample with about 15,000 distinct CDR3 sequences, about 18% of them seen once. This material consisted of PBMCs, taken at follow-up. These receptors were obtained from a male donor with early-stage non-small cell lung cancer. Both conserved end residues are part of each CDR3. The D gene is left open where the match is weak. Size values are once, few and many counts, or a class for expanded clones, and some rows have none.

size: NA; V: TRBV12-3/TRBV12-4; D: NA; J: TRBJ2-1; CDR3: CASSLGLEGRAANEQFF; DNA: TGTGCCAGCAGTTTGGGCCTCGAGGGCAGGGCGGCCAATGAGCAGTTCTTC
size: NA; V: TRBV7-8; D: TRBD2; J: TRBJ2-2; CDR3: CASSPGLVGNTGELFF; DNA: TGTGCCAGCAGCCCGGGACTAGTCGGGAACACCGGGGAGCTGTTTTTT
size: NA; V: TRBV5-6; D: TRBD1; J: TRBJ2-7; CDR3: CASSPVGTGANEQYF; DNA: TGTGCCAGCAGCCCAGTGGGTACAGGGGCCAACGAGCAGTACTTC
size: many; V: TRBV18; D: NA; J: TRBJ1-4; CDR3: CASSPETDYNEKLFF; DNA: TGTGCCAGCTCACCCGAGACAGACTATAATGAAAAACTGTTTTTT
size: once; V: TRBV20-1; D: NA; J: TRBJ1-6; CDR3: CSGRRWESPLHF; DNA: TGCAGTGGCAGGCGGTGGGAGTCACCCCTCCACTTT
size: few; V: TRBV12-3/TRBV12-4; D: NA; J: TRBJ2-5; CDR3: CASSLVGVQETQYF; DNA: TGTGCCAGCAGTTTAGTGGGGGTCCAAGAGACCCAGTACTTC
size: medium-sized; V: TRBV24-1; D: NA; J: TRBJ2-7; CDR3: CATSDRPEVYEQYF; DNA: TGTGCCACCAGTGATAGACCCGAGGTCTACGAGCAGTACTTC
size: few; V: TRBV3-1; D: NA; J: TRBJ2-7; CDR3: CASSLMGDEQYF; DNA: TGTGCCAGCAGCTTGATGGGGGACGAGCAGTACTTC
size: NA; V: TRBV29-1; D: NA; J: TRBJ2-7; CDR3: CSVRGLNRYEQYF; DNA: TGCAGCGTTCGCGGCCTTAACAGGTACGAGCAGTACTTC
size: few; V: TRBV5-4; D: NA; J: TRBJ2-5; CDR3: CASSPDWQETQYF; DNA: TGTGCCAGCAGCCCGGACTGGCAAGAGACCCAGTACTTC
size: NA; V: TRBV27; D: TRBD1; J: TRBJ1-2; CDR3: CASSPRTGGDYGYTF; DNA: TGTGCCAGCAGTCCCCGGACAGGGGGCGACTATGGCTACACCTTC
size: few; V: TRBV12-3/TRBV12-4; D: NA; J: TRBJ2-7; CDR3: CASSLGGDTYEQYF; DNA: TGTGCCAGCAGTTTAGGGGGGGATACCTACGAGCAGTACTTC
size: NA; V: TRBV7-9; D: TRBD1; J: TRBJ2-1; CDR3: CASSSPDRGSNEQFF; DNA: TGTGCCAGCAGCTCCCCGGACAGGGGTAGCAATGAGCAGTTCTTC
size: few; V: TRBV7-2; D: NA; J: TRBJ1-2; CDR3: CASSLSGQRFPNYGYTF; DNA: TGTGCCAGCAGCTTAAGCGGACAGAGATTTCCTAACTATGGCTACACCTTC
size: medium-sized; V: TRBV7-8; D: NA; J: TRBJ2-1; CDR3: CASGTTWNNEQFF; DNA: TGTGCCAGCGGAACGACTTGGAACAATGAGCAGTTCTTC
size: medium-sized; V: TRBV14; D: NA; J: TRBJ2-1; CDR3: CASSQDGGTDYNEQFF; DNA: TGTGCCAGCAGCCAAGATGGGGGCACAGACTACAATGAGCAGTTCTTC
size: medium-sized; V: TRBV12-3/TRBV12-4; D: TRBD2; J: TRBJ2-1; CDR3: CASSSGEAVRHEQFF; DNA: TGTGCCAGCAGCAGCGGGGAGGCGGTCCGGCATGAGCAGTTCTTC
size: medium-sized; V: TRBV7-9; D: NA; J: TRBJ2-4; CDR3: CASSSWDTPTIQYF; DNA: TGTGCCAGCAGCTCCTGGGACACCCCTACCATTCAGTACTTC
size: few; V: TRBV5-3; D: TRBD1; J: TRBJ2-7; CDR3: CARSSLTGTYYEQYF; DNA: TGTGCCAGAAGCTCCCTGACAGGGACCTACTACGAGCAGTACTTC
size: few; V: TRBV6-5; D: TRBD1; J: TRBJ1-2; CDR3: CASATSSRGRFGYTF; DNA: TGTGCCAGCGCCACCTCGTCCAGGGGGCGGTTCGGCTACACCTTC
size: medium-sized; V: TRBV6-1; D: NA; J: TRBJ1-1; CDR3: CASSYRDMNTEAFF; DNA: TGTGCCAGCAGCTACAGGGACATGAACACTGAAGCTTTCTTT
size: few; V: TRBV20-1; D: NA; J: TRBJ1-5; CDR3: CSARHGGSPHQPQHF; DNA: TGCAGTGCTAGACATGGGGGATCGCCCCATCAGCCCCAGCATTTT
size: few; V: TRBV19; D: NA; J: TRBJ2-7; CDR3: CASSIRGGPGEQYF; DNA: TGTGCCAGTAGTATAAGGGGGGGCCCCGGCGAGCAGTACTTC
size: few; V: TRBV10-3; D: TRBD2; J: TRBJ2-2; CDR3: CATDSGGVNTGELFF; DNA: TGTGCCACGGATAGCGGGGGGGTGAACACCGGGGAGCTGTTTTTT
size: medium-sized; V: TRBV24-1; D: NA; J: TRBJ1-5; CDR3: CATSGGGANQPQHF; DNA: TGTGCCACCAGCGGCGGTGGGGCAAATCAGCCCCAGCATTTT
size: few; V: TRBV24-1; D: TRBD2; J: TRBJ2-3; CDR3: CATSGTSGPSTDTQYF; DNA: TGTGCCACCAGTGGGACTAGCGGGCCAAGCACAGATACGCAGTATTTT
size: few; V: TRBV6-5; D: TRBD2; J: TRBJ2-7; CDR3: CASTQTSGIPYEQYF; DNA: TGTGCCAGCACCCAGACTAGCGGTATTCCCTACGAGCAGTACTTC
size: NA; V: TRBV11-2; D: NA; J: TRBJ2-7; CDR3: CASSLGTPPYEQYF; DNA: TGTGCCAGCAGCTTGGGGACACCTCCATACGAGCAGTACTTC
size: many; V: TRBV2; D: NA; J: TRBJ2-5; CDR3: CASSGTEQETQYF; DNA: TGTGCCAGCAGTGGGACAGAACAAGAGACCCAGTACTTC
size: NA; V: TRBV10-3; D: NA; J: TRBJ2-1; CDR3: CAIRAGDNYNEQFF; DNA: TGTGCCATCAGGGCGGGGGACAACTACAATGAGCAGTTCTTC
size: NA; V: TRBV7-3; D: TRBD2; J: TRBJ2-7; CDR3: CASSPRGGSRGYEQYF; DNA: TGTGCCAGCAGCCCCCGGGGGGGGAGCAGGGGCTACGAGCAGTACTTC
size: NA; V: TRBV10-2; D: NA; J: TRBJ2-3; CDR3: CASSESTRDTQYF; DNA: TGCGCCAGCAGTGAGTCTACTAGAGACACGCAGTATTTT
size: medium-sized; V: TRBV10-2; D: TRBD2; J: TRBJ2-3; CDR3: CASSGSGGGYTQYF; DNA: TGCGCCAGCAGTGGAAGCGGGGGAGGATATACGCAGTATTTT
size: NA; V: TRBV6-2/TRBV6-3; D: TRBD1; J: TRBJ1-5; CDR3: CASQGDRNQPQHF; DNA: TGTGCCAGCCAGGGGGACCGCAATCAGCCCCAGCATTTT
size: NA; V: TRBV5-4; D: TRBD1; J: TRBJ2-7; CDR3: CASSSGTDRRYYEQYF; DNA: TGTGCCAGCAGTTCGGGAACGGACAGGCGATATTACGAGCAGTACTTC
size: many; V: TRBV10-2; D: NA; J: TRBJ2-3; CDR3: CASSESLPIRDTQYF; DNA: TGCGCCAGCAGTGAGTCGTTGCCGATCCGAGATACGCAGTATTTT
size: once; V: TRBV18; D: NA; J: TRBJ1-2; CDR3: CASSPPSSDGGYTF; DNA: TGTGCCAGCTCACCACCATCGTCCGACGGGGGCTACACCTTC
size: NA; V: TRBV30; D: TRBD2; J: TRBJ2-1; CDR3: CAWSSSGTHNEQFF; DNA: TGTGCCTGGAGTTCTAGCGGGACCCACAATGAGCAGTTCTTC
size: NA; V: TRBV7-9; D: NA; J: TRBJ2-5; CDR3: CASSPKIRIGETQYF; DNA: TGTGCCAGCAGTCCTAAAATAAGGATTGGAGAGACCCAGTACTTC
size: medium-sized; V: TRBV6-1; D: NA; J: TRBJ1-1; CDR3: CASSAARYQVNTEAFF; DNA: TGTGCCAGCAGTGCGGCTCGATATCAGGTGAACACTGAAGCTTTCTTT
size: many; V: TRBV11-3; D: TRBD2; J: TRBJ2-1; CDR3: CASSRLSGVGEQFF; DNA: TGTGCCAGCAGCCGACTTAGCGGGGTTGGTGAGCAGTTCTTC
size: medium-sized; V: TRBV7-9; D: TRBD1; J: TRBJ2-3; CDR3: CASRQARDRDTQYF; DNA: TGTGCCAGCAGGCAAGCCCGGGACAGAGATACGCAGTATTTT
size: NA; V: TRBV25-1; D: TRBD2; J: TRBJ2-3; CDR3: CASGTSGTDTQYF; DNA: TGTGCCAGCGGGACTAGCGGAACAGATACGCAGTATTTT
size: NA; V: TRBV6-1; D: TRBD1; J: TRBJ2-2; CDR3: CASPRTGDNGELFF; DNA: TGTGCCAGCCCGAGGACAGGGGATAACGGGGAGCTGTTTTTT
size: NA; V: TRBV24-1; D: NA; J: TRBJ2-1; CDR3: CATSDSGAHEQFF; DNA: TGTGCCACCAGTGATTCGGGGGCGCATGAGCAGTTCTTC
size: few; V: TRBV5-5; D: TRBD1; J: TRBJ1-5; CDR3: CASSRDSRNQPQHF; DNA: TGTGCCAGCAGCCGGGACAGTCGAAATCAGCCCCAGCATTTT
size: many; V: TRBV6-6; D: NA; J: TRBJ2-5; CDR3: CASSLGLLQETQYF; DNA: TGTGCCAGCAGTTTGGGGCTACTTCAAGAGACCCAGTACTTC
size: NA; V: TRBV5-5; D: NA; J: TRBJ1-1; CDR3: CASSLPGHPRGAFF; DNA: TGTGCCAGCAGCCTTCCGGGCCACCCGAGAGGCGCTTTCTTT
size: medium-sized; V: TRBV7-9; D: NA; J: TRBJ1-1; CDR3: CASSLGLTIQATEAFF; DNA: TGTGCCAGCAGCTTAGGGTTGACAATCCAGGCCACTGAAGCTTTCTTT
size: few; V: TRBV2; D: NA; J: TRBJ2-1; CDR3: CASSESLASAHEQFF; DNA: TGTGCCAGCAGTGAAAGTTTGGCTAGCGCTCATGAGCAGTTCTTC
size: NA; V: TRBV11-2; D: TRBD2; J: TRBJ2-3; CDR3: CASSRGTSGGYTDTQYF; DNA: TGTGCCAGCAGCCGAGGGACTAGCGGGGGTTACACAGATACGCAGTATTTT
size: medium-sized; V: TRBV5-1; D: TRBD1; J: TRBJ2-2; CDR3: CASSLAPGTANTGELFF; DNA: TGCGCCAGCAGCTTGGCCCCCGGGACAGCGAACACCGGGGAGCTGTTTTTT
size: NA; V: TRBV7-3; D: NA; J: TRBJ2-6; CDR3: CASSSQGAGANVLTF; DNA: TGTGCCAGCAGCTCGCAGGGAGCTGGGGCCAACGTCCTGACTTTC
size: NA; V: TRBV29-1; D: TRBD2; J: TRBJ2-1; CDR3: CSVGPGLAGGVSYNEQFF; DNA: TGCAGCGTTGGTCCGGGACTAGCGGGGGGGGTATCCTACAATGAGCAGTTCTTC